The present entry profiles one T cell receptor beta chain with its context. Its cognate antigen is unknown. This sample is part of a study of cytomegalovirus exposure and HLA in healthy donors. Across the whole study: The 120 validation repertoires used the same platform as the approximately 670 first-cohort repertoires (as reported by a later analysis). Regarding the study as a whole: Investigators reported some 150 TCR beta chains as tied to cytomegalovirus.

The J segment lost 7 bases and the V segment lost 6 bases, leaving 8 bases of the junction unmatched. CDR1 and CDR2 from the germline V gene are KGHSH and LQKENI. The CDR3 has 15 residues. Repertoires were generated with immunoSEQ multiplex PCR, while TCRdb's copy carries only in-frame clones and drops some. The repertoire holds tens of thousands of clones, with roughly 90% as singletons. The rearrangement uses TRBV18 and TRBJ2-1, with 11 bases that match TRBD2. This TCR was sampled from a man between 18 and 29 years old in good health and CMV-seronegative. Sequenced: PBMCs. The CDR3 protein is CASSPTSGSGNEQFF. For the CDR3, the DNA is TGTGCCAGCTCCCCAACTAGCGGGAGTGGGAATGAGCAGTTCTTC.